This T cell receptor beta chain came from a study of OX40 agonist ivuxolimab in advanced cancers. The CDR3 runs to 16 residues. V lost 5 bases and J 4 bases, leaving 20 bases between the germline ends. The germline V gene has CDR1 SNHLY and CDR2 FYNNEI. Profiled with immunoSEQ multiplex PCR; TCRdb holds only in-frame clones, not every one. This repertoire shows 98,000 or so clones, 70% to 90% found once; its top ten account for 0.75% to 0.95%. Sequencing was performed on CD4+ or CD8+ T cells sorted from blood, taken in a trial of the OX40 agonist ivuxolimab. The rearrangement joins TRBV2 to TRBJ2-5, with D perhaps being TRBD1 or TRBD2 (5 bases each). This TCR was recovered from an adult with an advanced solid tumor such as melanoma, head and neck, liver or kidney cancer. CDR3 region: CASSFPGTTAGETQYF. The DNA of the CDR3 is TGTGCCAGCAGTTTCCCCGGGACCACCGCAGGAGAGACCCAGTACTTC.